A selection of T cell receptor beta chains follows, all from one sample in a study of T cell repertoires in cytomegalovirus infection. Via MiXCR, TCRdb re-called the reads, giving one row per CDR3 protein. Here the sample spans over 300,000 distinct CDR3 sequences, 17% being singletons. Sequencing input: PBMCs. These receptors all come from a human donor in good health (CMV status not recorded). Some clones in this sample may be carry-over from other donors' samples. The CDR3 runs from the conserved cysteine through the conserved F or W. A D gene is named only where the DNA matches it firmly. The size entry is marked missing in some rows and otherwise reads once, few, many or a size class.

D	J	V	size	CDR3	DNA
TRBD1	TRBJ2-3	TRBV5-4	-	CASSPLTGNTDTQYF	TGTGCCAGCAGCCCTTTGACAGGGAACACAGATACGCAGTATTTT
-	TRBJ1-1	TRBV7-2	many	CASTSSALGLNTEAFF	TGTGCCAGCACCTCGTCGGCACTCGGGTTAAACACTGAAGCTTTCTTT
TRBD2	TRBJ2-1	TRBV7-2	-	CASSSRGQRGIYNEQFF	TGTGCCAGCAGCTCCCGAGGCCAGCGGGGGATCTACAATGAGCAGTTCTTC
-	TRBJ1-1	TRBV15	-	CATSRSNSEAFF	TGTGCCACCAGCAGATCCAATAGTGAAGCTTTCTTT
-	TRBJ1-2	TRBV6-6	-	CASSYSTLGFSYGYTF	TGTGCCAGCAGTTACTCGACTCTGGGCTTTAGCTATGGCTACACCTTC
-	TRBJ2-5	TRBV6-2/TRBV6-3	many	CASSSSRPHAETQYF	TGTGCCAGCAGTTCATCCAGGCCCCACGCGGAGACCCAGTACTTC
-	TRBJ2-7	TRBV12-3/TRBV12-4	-	CASSFPGHEQYF	TGTGCCAGCAGCTTCCCGGGTCACGAGCAGTACTTC
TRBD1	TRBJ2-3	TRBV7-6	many	CASSPPGQHTDTQYF	TGTGCCAGCAGCCCACCGGGACAGCACACAGATACGCAGTATTTT
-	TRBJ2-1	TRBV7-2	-	CASSSGIVRGQFF	TGTGCCAGCAGCTCCGGGATTGTCCGGGGGCAGTTCTTC
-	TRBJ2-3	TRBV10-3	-	CAISGVESSGTDTQYF	TGTGCCATCAGTGGTGTAGAGAGCTCGGGGACAGATACGCAGTATTTT
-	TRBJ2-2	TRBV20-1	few	CSARGPRVGELFF	TGCAGTGCTAGAGGGCCCCGAGTCGGGGAGCTGTTTTTT
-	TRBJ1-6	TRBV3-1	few	CASSVTSDNSPLHF	TGTGCCAGCAGCGTAACAAGTGATAATTCACCCCTCCACTTT
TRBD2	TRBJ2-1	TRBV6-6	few	CASSYSAGLAGAYNEQFF	TGTGCCAGCAGTTACTCAGCGGGACTAGCGGGGGCCTACAATGAGCAGTTCTTC
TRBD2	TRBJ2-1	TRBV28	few	CASSSPASGGPDEQFF	TGTGCCAGCAGTTCCCCGGCTAGCGGGGGGCCCGATGAGCAGTTCTTC
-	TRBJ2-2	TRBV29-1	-	CSGRTGYNTGELFF	TGCAGCGGAAGAACGGGTTACAACACCGGGGAGCTGTTTTTT
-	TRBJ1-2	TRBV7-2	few	CASSLYTDSYGYTF	TGTGCCAGCAGCTTGTACACGGATTCTTATGGCTACACCTTC
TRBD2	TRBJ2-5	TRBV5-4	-	CASSSPVAGEGETQYF	TGTGCCAGCAGCTCCCCCGTAGCGGGGGAGGGAGAGACCCAGTACTTC
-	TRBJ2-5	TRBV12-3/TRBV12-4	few	CASSPTEETQYF	TGTGCCAGCAGTCCCACCGAAGAGACCCAGTACTTC
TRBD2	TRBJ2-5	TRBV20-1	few	CSATSGGYETQYF	TGCAGTGCTACCAGCGGGGGGTACGAGACCCAGTACTTC
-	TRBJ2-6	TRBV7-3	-	CASSSDGFWANVLTF	TGTGCCAGCAGCTCCGACGGGTTTTGGGCCAACGTCCTGACTTTC
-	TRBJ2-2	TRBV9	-	CASSVDGWELFF	TGTGCCAGCAGCGTAGACGGTTGGGAGCTGTTTTTT
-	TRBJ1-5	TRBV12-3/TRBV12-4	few	CASSLGNSNQPQHF	TGTGCCAGCAGTTTGGGGAATAGCAATCAGCCCCAGCATTTT
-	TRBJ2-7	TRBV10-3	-	CAISGPGTNYEQYF	TGTGCCATCAGTGGCCCGGGGACAAATTACGAGCAGTACTTC
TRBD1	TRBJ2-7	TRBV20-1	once	CSARGQGALYEQYF	TGCAGTGCTAGGGGACAGGGGGCTCTCTACGAGCAGTACTTC
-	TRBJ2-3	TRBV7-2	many	CASSLIFWVSVNTDTQYF	TGTGCCAGCAGCTTAATTTTTTGGGTCAGCGTAAATACAGATACGCAGTATTTT
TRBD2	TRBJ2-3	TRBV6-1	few	CASSRSSGPPRNTQYF	TGTGCCAGCAGCCGATCTAGCGGCCCCCCCCGGAATACGCAGTATTTT
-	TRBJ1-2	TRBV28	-	CASSFRDGNGDTF	TGTGCCAGCAGTTTTCGGGACGGGAACGGGGACACCTTC
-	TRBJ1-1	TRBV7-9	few	CASGLAGLGTEAFF	TGTGCCAGCGGCCTAGCGGGGCTGGGCACTGAAGCTTTCTTT
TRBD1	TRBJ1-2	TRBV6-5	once	CASSYSTGANYGYTF	TGTGCCAGCAGTTACTCGACAGGGGCCAACTATGGCTACACCTTC